This entry features one T cell receptor beta chain sequence. Its antigen is not yet known. No quality values exist for individual bases; no much larger clone is one base distant. The germline V gene provides CDR1 KGHSH and CDR2 LQKENI. V was cut back by 3 bases and J by 1 base, leaving a gap of 11 bases between them. The CDR3 holds 15 amino acids from the cysteine to the phenylalanine. Left in the record is the CDR3 DNA by itself, 45 bases read in frame from the first base. The record originates from a study of lymphopenia after photon versus proton radiotherapy (dated 2019 in TCRdb). A note on the overall study: Photon and proton radiation therapy were compared by the study for their immunological effects in patients with gastrointestinal tumors who developed high-grade lymphopenia. The goal of the study was to describe how the two radiation modalities differ in their effects on the immune system. The 15 to 25 patients in the cohort had gastrointestinal tumors, were treated with either photon or proton therapy, and subsequently developed lymphopenia.

Study-level results and caveats: Among patients across the cohort who died, overall survival time showed an inverse correlation with a larger post-nadir drop in TCR diversity. After the lymphocyte count nadir, oligoclonal expansion, especially of CD8+ Temra cells, was observed in photon-treated repertoires, and the drop in diversity was driven by this expansion. During treatment, patients who received proton therapy stayed relatively stable, whereas patients who received photon therapy lost naive T cells and TCR diversity and gained effector/memory populations. The authors looked at the survival association only in patients who died, and they framed better survival with proton therapy as a possibility rather than a demonstrated result.

The method behind the library was the immunoSEQ multiplex PCR assay. T cell repertoires were profiled by deep sequencing of rearranged TCR beta loci, alongside multiparametric flow cytometry. TCRdb retrieved this table from immuneACCESS and kept in-frame rearrangements only. Not all clones are present; in checked studies, unresolved V genes account for under half, and no reason is known for the remainder. The sample table lists roughly 49,000 clones, more than 85% of them with a count of one. The ten most abundant clones make up roughly 18% of the sample. This TCR was sampled from a woman aged 40 to 49 with cholangiocarcinoma. The chain is assembled from TRBV18 and TRBJ2-3; possibly the D gene is TRBD1, per 6 matching bases. The sample here was peripheral blood, taken from a patient treated with photon-based radiotherapy. The DNA sequence is given as TGTGCCAGCTCACCGGGGGCGCAACGCACAGATACGCAGTATTTT. It is translated as CASSPGAQRTDTQYF. This CDR3, with the reference TRBV18 and TRBJ2-3 proteins standing in past its ends, gives the full variable domain NAGVMQNPRHLVRRRGQEARLRCSPMKGHSHVYWYRQLPEEGLKFMVYLQKENIIDESGMPKERFSAEFPKEGPSILRIQQVVRGDSAAYFCASSPGAQRTDTQYFGPGTRLTVL.